Reported below is one TCR beta chain. This sample stems from a study of T-cell reconstitution after alpha-beta-depleted transplantation in children. Unique molecular identifiers were incorporated during preparation of the TCRbeta library. TCRdb recomputed calls from the PCR reads with MiXCR, one row per CDR3 protein. The data show about 500,000 distinct CDR3 sequences, 11% seen once. The receptor's source is a female patient aged 2-9 years who had a stem cell transplant for aplastic anemia, so the T cells may come from the graft donor. Sample: PBMCs, mostly from graft donor cells, taken 180 days after TCRalphabeta/CD19-depleted stem cell transplant.

The CDR3, as DNA: TGTGCCACCAGCGCCAGAGGCCGGGCTTACTACAATGAGCAGTTCTTC. Its translation: CATSARGRAYYNEQFF. The J gene is TRBJ2-1, the V gene TRBV15; no definite D call. V dropped 5 bases and J dropped 3 bases, with 17 bases sitting between them. In germline, CDR1 is LNHNV, CDR2 YYDKDF (reference sequence). The CDR3 loop spans 16 amino acids. The full variable domain, its missing parts supplied by reference TRBV15 and TRBJ2-1, is DAMVIQNPRYQVTQFGKPVTLSCSQTLNHNVMYWYQQKSSQAPKLLFHYYDKDFNNEADTPDNFQSRRPNTSFCFLDIRSPGLGDTAMYLCATSARGRAYYNEQFFGPGTRLTVL.